The 28 T cell receptor beta chains given below trace back to one sample, sequenced in a study of PD-1 blockade in classical Hodgkin lymphoma. Data came from immunoSEQ multiplex PCR; TCRdb stores just in-frame clones and leaves some out. Seen here are 30,000 to 40,000 clones, around 90% observed once, and the top ten hold 0.3%. Time point described: cycle 4 day 1 (C4D1), after 6 weeks of nivolumab. All trial patients relapsed after autologous stem cell transplantation. Out of thawed PBMCs, magnetic negative selection purified CD4+ T cells. Sequencing was performed on CD4+ T cells from blood, taken before the fourth cycle of nivolumab. The receptors come from a human donor with classical Hodgkin lymphoma.

The chain couples TRBV12-5 to TRBJ1-5; tentatively, D is TRBD1 (5 bases). The CDR3 has 13 residues. V gave up 4 bases and J gave up 4 bases, with 8 bases separating them. Germline V CDR1 and CDR2: LGHNT, FRNRAP. CDR3 DNA: TGTGCTAGTGGTTCGACAGTAAATCAGCCCCAGCATTTT. This encodes CASGSTVNQPQHF.

The chain recombines TRBV5-1 with TRBJ1-5, with D unclear. Looked up from germline, CDR1 is SGHRS and CDR2 is YFSETQ. The CDR3 totals 18 residues. Deletions cut 0 bases from V and 3 bases from J, with 19 bases between. In DNA form, the CDR3 reads TGCGCCAGCAGCTTGGCCCCCTCAGGACGGCAGAACAATCAGCCCCAGCATTTT. Its translation: CASSLAPSGRQNNQPQHF. Together with reference TRBV5-1 and TRBJ1-5, the CDR3 gives the full variable domain: KAGVTQTPRYLIKTRGQQVTLSCSPISGHRSVSWYQQTPGQGLQFLFEYFSETQRNKGNFPGRFSGRQFSNSRSEMNVSTLELGDSALYLCASSLAPSGRQNNQPQHFGDGTRLSIL.

The chain links TRBV2 to TRBJ2-5, with TRBD2 matching 7 bases. The CDR3 consists of 13 residues. Germline loops: CDR1 SNHLY, CDR2 FYNNEI. V trimming: 5 bases; J trimming: 3 bases; junction bases outside the gene matches: 3. CDR3 sequence reads: CASSWEGKETQYF. DNA for the CDR3: TGTGCCAGCAGTTGGGAGGGAAAAGAGACCCAGTACTTC. Supplemented by reference TRBV2 and TRBJ2-5, the full variable domain reads EPEVTQTPSHQVTQMGQEVILRCVPISNHLYFYWYRQILGQKVEFLVSFYNNEISEKSEIFDDQFSVERPDGSNFTLKIRSTKLEDSAMYFCASSWEGKETQYFGPGTRLLVL.

As concerns this clone: At one end, the junction sequence differs from germline, possibly due to a read error. V is TRBV7-7 and J is TRBJ2-5; 13 nucleotides match TRBD2. The CDR3 is 19 amino acids. Per germline, CDR1 SSHAT and CDR2 FNYEAQ (reference sequence). The CDR3 region is CASSIGGTSGTHGQETQYF. The CDR3 DNA reads TGTGCTAGCAGCATAGGAGGGACTAGCGGGACCCATGGGCAAGAGACCCAGTACTTC.

The chain is built from TRBV18 and TRBJ2-4, with TRBD2 matching 7 bases. The CDR3 runs to 18 residues. Germline V gives CDR1 KGHSH, CDR2 LQKENI. Losses at the gene ends were 2 bases for V and 2 bases for J; bases not matched to a gene: 12. The CDR3 loop reads CASSPESPGGLTKNIQYF. The CDR3 region has the DNA TGTGCCAGCTCACCAGAGTCCCCGGGAGGACTTACCAAAAACATTCAGTACTTC.

This clone has just a few counts. The chain recombines TRBV28 with TRBJ1-5; tentative D call: TRBD1 (5 bases). Between the trimmed V and J ends, which lost 7 bases and 4 bases, there was a span of 26 bases. CDR1 is MDHEN, CDR2 SYDVKM, per germline. The CDR3 runs 18 residues. The CDR3 DNA sequence: TGTGCCAGCACCCCCTCCCGATGGACTGGAAAGGGGAATCAGCCCCAGCATTTT. Protein product: CASTPSRWTGKGNQPQHF.

The chain joins TRBV7-3 to TRBJ2-3; TRBD2 agrees at 15 bases. The CDR3 extends over 17 amino acids. V was pared by 1 base and J by 5 bases, with 4 bases of the junction left unmatched. Germline CDR1 SGHTA, CDR2 FQGTGA. CDR3 nucleotide sequence: TGTGCCAGCAGCTTAAGGACTAGCGGGAGGGCCGAAGATACGCAGTATTTT. It yields the protein CASSLRTSGRAEDTQYF.

V is TRBV4-2 and J is TRBJ2-5, with 13 bases lining up with TRBD2. The ends lost 4 bases at V and 5 bases at J; junction bases unmatched: 7. This CDR3 is built from 16 residues. CDR1 is LGHNA, CDR2 YNFKEQ, per germline. CDR3 bases: TGTGCCAGCAGCCCTACGACTAGCGGGAGGCGGGAGACCCAGTACTTC. Its protein product is CASSPTTSGRRETQYF.

The chain couples TRBV6-5 to TRBJ1-3; D gene uncertain. Deletions cut 6 bases from V and 0 bases from J, with 9 bases between. The CDR3 sequence is 14 residues long. The germline V gene encodes CDR1 MNHEY and CDR2 SVGAGI. The CDR3, as DNA: TGTGCCAGCAGAAGCCCTCTCTCTGGAAACACCATATATTTT. Translation: CASRSPLSGNTIYF.

The genes are TRBV11-2 and TRBJ2-1, with 8 bases fitting TRBD2. The CDR3 consists of 14 residues. After removal of 7 bases from V and 6 bases from J, the junction contained 8 bases not matched to a gene. CDR1 SGHAT and CDR2 FQNNGV come from the germline V gene. Written as DNA, the CDR3 is TGTGCCAGCACCCACTCAGCGGGAGTCAATGAGCAGTTCTTC. This translates into CASTHSAGVNEQFF.

The genes are TRBV19 and TRBJ1-1; 7 bases match TRBD1. Trimming at V came to 3 bases and at J to 7 bases, leaving 2 bases not matched to a gene. This CDR3 has 12 amino acids. Germline CDR1 is LNHDA and CDR2 is SQIVND (reference sequence). This CDR3 is CASSMAGGEAFF. CDR3 DNA sequence: TGTGCCAGTAGTATGGCAGGGGGTGAAGCTTTCTTT.

V and J are TRBV7-3 and TRBJ2-1, with TRBD2 matching over 11 bases. The V gene's germline CDR1 is SGHTA and CDR2 FQGTGA. This CDR3 contains 16 residues. With V trimmed by 5 bases and J by 4 bases, 7 bases remained unmatched. CDR3: CASSPTGTSGYNEQFF. The CDR3 DNA follows: TGTGCCAGCAGCCCAACCGGGACTAGCGGTTACAATGAGCAGTTCTTC.

This chain links TRBV16 with TRBJ2-1, with TRBD2 as a possible D gene (6 bases). The CDR3 has 15 amino acids. Germline V gives CDR1 KGHSY, CDR2 FQNENV. V was pared by 4 bases and J by 1 base, with 11 bases between. For the CDR3, the DNA is TGTGCCAGCAGCCCGACTAGTTCGTCCTACAATGAGCAGTTCTTC. Its translation: CASSPTSSSYNEQFF.

The chain joins TRBV7-9 to TRBJ1-1; no reliable D call. The V end lost 2 bases, the J end lost 6 bases, and 13 bases lay between the germline ends. CDR3 length: 14 residues. Germline V gives CDR1 SEHNR, CDR2 FQNEAQ (reference sequence). The CDR3, as DNA: TGTGCCAGCAGCTTATTGGGCCTTAAATCTGAAGCTTTCTTT. Its protein product is CASSLLGLKSEAFF.

The chain combines TRBV5-4 with TRBJ2-1, with D tentatively TRBD2 (6 bases). CDR1 is SGHNT and CDR2 is YYREEE in the germline V gene (reference sequence). The CDR3 has 16 residues. V dropped 4 bases and J dropped 7 bases, with 21 bases sitting between them. CDR3 in amino acids: CASSVVAGIYVNEQFF. As DNA, the CDR3 is TGTGCCAGCAGCGTAGTGGCGGGAATATATGTAAATGAGCAGTTCTTC.

The chain couples TRBV6-5 to TRBJ1-1; D is ambiguous. Trimming left V 0 bases short and J 2 bases short, with 7 bases between. Germline-derived CDR1 and CDR2 are MNHEY and SVGAGI. The CDR3 length is 14 residues. DNA for the CDR3: TGTGCCAGCAGTTACTCCAGGCCCAACACTGAAGCTTTCTTT. Protein sequence: CASSYSRPNTEAFF.

The chain has TRBV6-1 and TRBJ1-1; D might be TRBD1 (6 bases). The CDR3 is 13 amino acids. Germline CDR1 and CDR2: MNHNS and SASEGT. The ends were cut back, 4 bases at V and 8 bases at J, with 14 bases in the middle. The CDR3, as DNA: TGTGCCAGCAGTGCCTCAGGGGCAACCGAAGCTTTCTTT. Its translation: CASSASGATEAFF.

The chain carries TRBV7-6 and TRBJ2-7, with TRBD2 matching 12 bases. Germline-derived CDR1 and CDR2 are SGHVS and FNYEAQ. The CDR3 consists of 15 residues. The V gene end was trimmed by 3 bases and the J gene end by 6 bases; junction bases not matched to a gene: 6. The CDR3 protein is CASSFGGLAGFEQYF. The CDR3 bases are TGTGCCAGCAGCTTTGGGGGACTAGCGGGTTTCGAGCAGTACTTC.

This clone was picked up one time. The gene calls are TRBV7-2 and TRBJ1-6; unclear D gene. The CDR3 loop spans 14 amino acids. CDR1 SGHTA and CDR2 FQGNSA come from the germline V gene. V dropped 2 bases and J dropped 10 bases, with 12 bases sitting between them. This CDR3 is CASSLKRVLSPLHF. The CDR3 DNA reads TGTGCCAGCAGCTTAAAACGGGTCCTGTCACCCCTCCACTTT.

The V and J genes are TRBV7-2 and TRBJ2-1; the match to TRBD2 covers 10 bases. From germline, CDR1 is SGHTA and CDR2 FQGNSA. CDR3 length equals 19 residues. V shed 4 bases and J 8 bases; nucleotides not matched to a gene: 20. The CDR3 region is CASSSLLLAGEAGVHEQFF. The CDR3 DNA sequence: TGTGCCAGCAGCTCGTTACTCCTAGCGGGAGAGGCTGGAGTCCATGAGCAGTTCTTC.

The J gene is TRBJ1-5, the V gene TRBV6-4, with a weak D call TRBD1 (6 bases). Looked up from germline, CDR1 is MRHNA and CDR2 is SNTAGT. V was cut by 3 bases and J by 3 bases, with 12 bases left in between. This CDR3 has 15 amino acids. CDR3 DNA: TGTGCCAGCAGTGAACAGGGCGGGGACAATCAGCCCCAGCATTTT. Translating it yields CASSEQGGDNQPQHF.

This clone was observed a single time. The chain is built from TRBV5-1 and TRBJ2-5; 8 bases fit TRBD2. V shed 5 bases and J 5 bases; nucleotides not matched to a gene: 8. The CDR3 sequence is 14 residues long. In germline, CDR1 is SGHRS, CDR2 YFSETQ. This CDR3 is CASSSGTSTETQYF. CDR3 DNA sequence: TGCGCCAGCAGTTCCGGGACTAGTACGGAGACCCAGTACTTC.

The J gene is TRBJ1-5, the V gene TRBV19, with 7 bases aligning to TRBD1. The CDR3 extends over 13 amino acids. The germline V gene encodes CDR1 LNHDA and CDR2 SQIVND (reference sequence). Trimming removed 6 bases from V and 6 bases from J; junction bases left unmatched: 5. The CDR3 sequence: CASSPTGIQPQHF. As DNA, the CDR3 is TGTGCCAGTAGCCCGACAGGGATTCAGCCCCAGCATTTT.

The rearrangement links TRBV27 to TRBJ1-2; tentative D call: TRBD1 (5 bases). V lost 3 bases, J lost 4 bases, and 12 bases lay in between. The CDR3 sequence is 14 residues long. CDR1 is MNHEY and CDR2 is SMNVEV in the germline V gene (reference sequence). The CDR3 DNA sequence: TGTGCCAGCAGTTTCGGGCAGGGTGGCTATGGCTACACCTTC. It yields the protein CASSFGQGGYGYTF.

This chain connects TRBV2 to TRBJ2-1; D not certain. Germline values: CDR1 SNHLY, CDR2 FYNNEI. The V and J ends lost 6 bases and 0 bases respectively, with 15 bases between them. There are 16 residues in the CDR3. CDR3: CASRFDPGSSYNEQFF. In nucleotides, the CDR3 is TGTGCCAGCAGGTTTGATCCGGGTAGCTCCTACAATGAGCAGTTCTTC.

This clone was counted between two and nine times. The gene calls are TRBV18 and TRBJ2-3, with D hard to call. The CDR3 has 13 residues. Trimming removed 3 bases at V and 1 base at J, with 5 bases between. From germline, CDR1 is KGHSH and CDR2 LQKENI. The CDR3 spells CASSPTRTDTQYF. The CDR3, as DNA: TGTGCCAGCTCACCGACTCGCACAGATACGCAGTATTTT.

This chain joins TRBV7-9 and TRBJ2-7; D is possibly TRBD1 (6 bases). Per the germline V gene, CDR1 is SEHNR and CDR2 is FQNEAQ (reference sequence). V was pared by 0 bases and J by 2 bases, with 14 bases between. This CDR3 comprises 16 residues. DNA for the CDR3: TGTGCCAGCAGCTTAGCGCTAGGGGACACGACCTACGAGCAGTACTTC. Translated, it gives CASSLALGDTTYEQYF.

The V and J genes are TRBV19 and TRBJ1-1, with no clear D. The CDR3 contains 18 residues. Trimming removed 6 bases at V and 3 bases at J, with 26 bases between. Looked up from germline, CDR1 is LNHDA and CDR2 is SQIVND (reference sequence). CDR3 loop: CASSRGRLTSLTDTEAFF. The DNA of the CDR3 is TGTGCCAGTAGCCGAGGGAGACTCACCTCCCTGACGGACACTGAAGCTTTCTTT. Full variable domain (rest looked up from reference TRBV19 and TRBJ1-1): DGGITQSPKYLFRKEGQNVTLSCEQNLNHDAMYWYRQDPGQGLRLIYYSQIVNDFQKGDIAEGYSVSREKKESFPLTVTSAQKNPTAFYLCASSRGRLTSLTDTEAFFGQGTRLTVV.